This TCR beta chain stems from a study of post-analysis software for immune sequencing data. This clonotype was detected a few times. Its target is not known. Trimming cost V 3 bases and J 3 bases; bases outside gene matches: 4. Germline-derived CDR1 and CDR2 are DFQATT and SNEGSKA (reference sequence). The CDR3 is 14 amino acids. Points from the study as a whole: TRBV5-6, TRBV5-1 and TRBV20-1 belonged to a set of a handful of TRBV segments that were more frequent in patients than controls.

cDNA libraries for TCR beta contained unique molecular identifiers. TCRdb called the PCR reads again in MiXCR, with one record for every CDR3 protein. The sample holds about 430,000 distinct CDR3 sequences, about 40% seen once. The V gene is TRBV20-1, the J gene TRBJ2-5; the match to TRBD2 covers 10 bases. This TCR came from a girl aged 2 to 10 with multiple sclerosis. The sample consisted of blood. The CDR3 coding sequence is TGCAGTGCTAGCACCACTAGCGGGAAAGAGACCCAGTACTTC. It encodes CSASTTSGKETQYF.